This TCR beta chain was captured in a study of blood T cells in healthy people across ages. Points from the study as a whole: It was not known whether donors were CMV positive (a possible confounder of expanded clonotype changes). Per million T cells, the diversity of TCR beta decreased roughly linearly as age advanced.

The authors ran a second PCR of roughly 6 to 12 cycles using a sample-barcoded 5' primer and a J-beta primer mix. TCRdb re-analysed the 5' RACE reads in MiXCR, keeping a single row per CDR3 protein. The sample has 1.4 million to 1.5 million distinct CDR3 sequences; around 39% are singletons. Comments on this clonotype: Its antigen is as yet unknown.

Germline-derived CDR1 and CDR2 are SEHNR and FQNEAQ (reference sequence). V lost 3 bases to trimming and J lost 10 bases, with 19 bases between them. CDR3 length: 15 amino acids. Healthy individuals of Caucasian origin from Russia, aged about 6 to 100, served as donors. This chain uses TRBV7-9 with TRBJ2-1; a weak D match, TRBD2 (7 bases). The source of this sequence is a woman under 30 in good health. The sample was blood. CDR3 in DNA: TGTGCCAGCAGCTTTGATGGGGGGGGGCTAGGAGAGCAGTTCTTC. It yields the protein CASSFDGGGLGEQFF.